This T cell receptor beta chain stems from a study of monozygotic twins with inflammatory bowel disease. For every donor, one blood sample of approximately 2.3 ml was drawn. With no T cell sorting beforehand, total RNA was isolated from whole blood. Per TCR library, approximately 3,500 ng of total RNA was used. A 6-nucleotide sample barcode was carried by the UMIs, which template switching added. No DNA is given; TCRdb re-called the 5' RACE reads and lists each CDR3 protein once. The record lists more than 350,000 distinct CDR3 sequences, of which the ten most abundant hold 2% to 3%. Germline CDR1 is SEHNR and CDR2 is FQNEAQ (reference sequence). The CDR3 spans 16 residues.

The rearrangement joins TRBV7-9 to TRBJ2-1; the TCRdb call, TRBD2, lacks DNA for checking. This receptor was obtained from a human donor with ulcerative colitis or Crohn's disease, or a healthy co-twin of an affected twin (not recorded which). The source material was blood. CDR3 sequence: CASSLVRTSGSNEQFF.